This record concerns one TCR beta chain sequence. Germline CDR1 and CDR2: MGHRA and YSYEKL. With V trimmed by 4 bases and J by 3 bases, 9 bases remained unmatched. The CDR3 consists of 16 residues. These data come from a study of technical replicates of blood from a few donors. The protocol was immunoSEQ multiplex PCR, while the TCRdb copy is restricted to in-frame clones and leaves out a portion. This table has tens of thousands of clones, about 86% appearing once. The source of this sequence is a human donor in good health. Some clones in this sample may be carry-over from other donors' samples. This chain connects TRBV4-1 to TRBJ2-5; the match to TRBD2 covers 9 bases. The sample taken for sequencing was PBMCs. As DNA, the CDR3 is TGCGCCAGCAGCCGGCCTGGGGTAGCGGGGGAAGAGACCCAGTACTTC. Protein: CASSRPGVAGEETQYF.